This is a list of T cell receptor beta chains from one sample in a study of CD8 T cells in ankylosing spondylitis. TCRdb redid the calling of the 5' RACE reads with MiXCR, one entry per CDR3 protein. The sample shows around 180,000 distinct CDR3 sequences, roughly 13% of them seen only once. The specimen was blood, either unsorted or a sorted T cell fraction (not recorded which). The receptors originated from a female donor with ankylosing spondylitis or in good health (not recorded which). CDR3s include the opening cysteine and the closing phenylalanine or tryptophan. Fields, in order: V gene, J gene, CDR3 protein.

v_gene: TRBV6-5; j_gene: TRBJ1-1; CDR3aa: CASSLGHLNTEAFF
v_gene: TRBV29-1; j_gene: TRBJ2-1; CDR3aa: CSVADVDSPYNEQFF
v_gene: TRBV2; j_gene: TRBJ1-5; CDR3aa: CASRNRVGSNQPQHF
v_gene: TRBV29-1; j_gene: TRBJ2-1; CDR3aa: CSVEGPVQGSSYNEQFF
v_gene: TRBV19; j_gene: TRBJ2-4; CDR3aa: CASGGWLAKNIQYF
v_gene: TRBV15; j_gene: TRBJ1-6; CDR3aa: CATSRDTNNSPLHF
v_gene: TRBV12-3/TRBV12-4; j_gene: TRBJ1-5; CDR3aa: CASSLGTAGSNQPQHF
v_gene: TRBV24-1; j_gene: TRBJ2-5; CDR3aa: CATSDYQGKETQYF
v_gene: TRBV29-1; j_gene: TRBJ1-5; CDR3aa: CSVRDGGQPQHF
v_gene: TRBV19; j_gene: TRBJ1-5; CDR3aa: CASTLVNSNQPQHF
v_gene: TRBV20-1; j_gene: TRBJ2-7; CDR3aa: CSASRGLAMHEQYF
v_gene: TRBV5-5; j_gene: TRBJ1-5; CDR3aa: CASSVDSFPNQPQHF
v_gene: TRBV5-1; j_gene: TRBJ1-2; CDR3aa: CASSLAQSYGYTF
v_gene: TRBV11-2; j_gene: TRBJ2-7; CDR3aa: CASSTSFQWGTSDYEQYF
v_gene: TRBV7-2; j_gene: TRBJ2-7; CDR3aa: CASSLEGQGLSYEQYF
v_gene: TRBV6-1; j_gene: TRBJ2-1; CDR3aa: CASSGLAGGYEQFF
v_gene: TRBV5-1; j_gene: TRBJ1-1; CDR3aa: CASSLGRESNEAFF
v_gene: TRBV20-1; j_gene: TRBJ2-1; CDR3aa: CCARGTGGGSYNEQFF
v_gene: TRBV20-1; j_gene: TRBJ1-2; CDR3aa: CSARVENGYTF
v_gene: TRBV20-1; j_gene: TRBJ1-1; CDR3aa: CSANPDGNTEAFF
v_gene: TRBV27; j_gene: TRBJ1-2; CDR3aa: CASSLGTGEFYGYTF
v_gene: TRBV5-1; j_gene: TRBJ1-3; CDR3aa: CASSGGQGFSGNTIYF
v_gene: TRBV5-1; j_gene: TRBJ1-1; CDR3aa: CASSLTHQNTEAFF